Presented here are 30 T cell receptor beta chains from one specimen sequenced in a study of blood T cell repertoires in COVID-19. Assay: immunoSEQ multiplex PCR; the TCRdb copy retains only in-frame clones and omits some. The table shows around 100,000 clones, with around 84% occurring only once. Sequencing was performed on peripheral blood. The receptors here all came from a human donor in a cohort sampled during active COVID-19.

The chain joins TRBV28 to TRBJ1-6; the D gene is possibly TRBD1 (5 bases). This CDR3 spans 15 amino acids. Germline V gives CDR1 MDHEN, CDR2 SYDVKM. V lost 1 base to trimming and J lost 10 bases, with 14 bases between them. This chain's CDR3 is CASSLSGRVGSPLHF. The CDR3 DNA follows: TGTGCCAGCAGTTTATCCGGCAGGGTGGGCTCACCCCTCCACTTT. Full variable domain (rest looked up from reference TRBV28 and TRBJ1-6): DVKVTQSSRYLVKRTGEKVFLECVQDMDHENMFWYRQDPGLGLRLIYFSYDVKMKEKGDIPEGYSVSREKKERFSLILESASTNQTSMYLCASSLSGRVGSPLHFGNGTRLTVT.

The CDR3 sequence is CASSFGPLNTDTQYF. CDR3 bases: TGTGCCAGCAGCTTTGGCCCCCTCAACACAGATACGCAGTATTTT. The V and J genes are TRBV7-2 and TRBJ2-3; D is unclear. Germline lookup yields CDR1 SGHTA and CDR2 FQGNSA. CDR3 length: 15 amino acids. The V gene lost 3 bases and the J gene lost 2 bases, with 12 bases spanning the gap.

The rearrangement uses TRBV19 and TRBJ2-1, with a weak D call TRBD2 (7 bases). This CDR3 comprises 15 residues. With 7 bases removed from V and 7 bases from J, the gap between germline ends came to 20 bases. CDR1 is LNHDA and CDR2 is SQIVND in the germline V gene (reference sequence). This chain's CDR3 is CASTQGGGAVNEQFF. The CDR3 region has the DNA TGTGCCAGTACCCAAGGGGGGGGCGCGGTGAATGAGCAGTTCTTC.

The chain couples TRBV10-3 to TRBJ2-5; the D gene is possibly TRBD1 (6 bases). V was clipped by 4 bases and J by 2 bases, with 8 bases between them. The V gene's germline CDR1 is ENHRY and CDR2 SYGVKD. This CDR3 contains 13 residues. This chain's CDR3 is CAISGGQQETQYF. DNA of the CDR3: TGTGCCATCAGTGGGGGACAACAAGAGACCCAGTACTTC.

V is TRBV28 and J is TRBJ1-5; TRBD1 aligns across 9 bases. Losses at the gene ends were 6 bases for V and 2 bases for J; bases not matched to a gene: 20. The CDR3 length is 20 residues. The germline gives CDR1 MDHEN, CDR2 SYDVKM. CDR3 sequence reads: CASRYLPRTGVPPGNQPQHF. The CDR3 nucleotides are TGTGCCAGCAGGTACTTACCCCGGACAGGGGTCCCCCCTGGCAATCAGCCCCAGCATTTT.

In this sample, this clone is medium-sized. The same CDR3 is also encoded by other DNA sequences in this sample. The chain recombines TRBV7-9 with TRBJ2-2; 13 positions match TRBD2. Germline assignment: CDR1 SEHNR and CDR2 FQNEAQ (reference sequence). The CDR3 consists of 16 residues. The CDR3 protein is CAITSGGALDTGELFF. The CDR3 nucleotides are TGTGCGATCACTAGCGGGGGGGCTCTGGACACCGGGGAGCTGTTTTTT.

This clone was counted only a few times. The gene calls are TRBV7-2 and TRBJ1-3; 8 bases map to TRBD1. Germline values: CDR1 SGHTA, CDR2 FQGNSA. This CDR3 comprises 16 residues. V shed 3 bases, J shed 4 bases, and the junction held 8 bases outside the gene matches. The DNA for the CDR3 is TGTGCCAGCAGCTTGATCCCGACAGGGGTGGGAAACACCATATATTTT. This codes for CASSLIPTGVGNTIYF.

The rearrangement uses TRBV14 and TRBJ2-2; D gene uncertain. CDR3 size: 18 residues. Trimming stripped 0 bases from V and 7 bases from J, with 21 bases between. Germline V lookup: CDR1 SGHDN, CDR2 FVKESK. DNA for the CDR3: TGTGCCAGCAGCCAAGATATAAGGAGAGAGATTCTAGGCGGGGAGCTGTTTTTT. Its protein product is CASSQDIRREILGGELFF.

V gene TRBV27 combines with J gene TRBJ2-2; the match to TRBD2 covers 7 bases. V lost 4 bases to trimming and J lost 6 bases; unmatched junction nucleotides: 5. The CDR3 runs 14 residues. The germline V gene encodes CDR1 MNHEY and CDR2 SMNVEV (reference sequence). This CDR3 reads CASSSLGGSGELFF. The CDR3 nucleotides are TGTGCCAGCAGTTCCCTGGGAGGGTCCGGGGAGCTGTTTTTT.

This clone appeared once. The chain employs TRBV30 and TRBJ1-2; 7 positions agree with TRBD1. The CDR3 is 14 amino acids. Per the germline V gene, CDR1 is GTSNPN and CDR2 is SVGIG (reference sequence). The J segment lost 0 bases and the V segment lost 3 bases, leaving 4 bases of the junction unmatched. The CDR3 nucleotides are TGTGCCTGGAGGGAGACAGGGTCTAACTATGGCTACACCTTC. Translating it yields CAWRETGSNYGYTF. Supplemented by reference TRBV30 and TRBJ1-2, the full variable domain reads SQTIHQWPATLVQPVGSPLSLECTVEGTSNPNLYWYRQAAGRGLQLLFYSVGIGQISSEVPQNLSASRPQDRQFILSSKKLLLSDSGFYLCAWRETGSNYGYTFGSGTRLTVV.

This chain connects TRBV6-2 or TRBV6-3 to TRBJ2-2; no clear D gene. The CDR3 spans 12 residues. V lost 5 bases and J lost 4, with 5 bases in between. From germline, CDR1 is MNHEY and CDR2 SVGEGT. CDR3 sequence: CASSRSTGELFF. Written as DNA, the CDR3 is TGTGCCAGCAGTCGCAGCACCGGGGAGCTGTTTTTT.

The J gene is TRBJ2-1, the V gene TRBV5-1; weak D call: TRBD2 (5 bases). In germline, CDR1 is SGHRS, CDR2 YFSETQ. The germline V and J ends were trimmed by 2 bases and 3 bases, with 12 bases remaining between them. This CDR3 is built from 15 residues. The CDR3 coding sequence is TGCGCCAGCAGCTTCGGGATATCCTACTACAATGAGCAGTTCTTC. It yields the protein CASSFGISYYNEQFF. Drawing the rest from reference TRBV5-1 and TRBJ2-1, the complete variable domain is KAGVTQTPRYLIKTRGQQVTLSCSPISGHRSVSWYQQTPGQGLQFLFEYFSETQRNKGNFPGRFSGRQFSNSRSEMNVSTLELGDSALYLCASSFGISYYNEQFFGPGTRLTVL.

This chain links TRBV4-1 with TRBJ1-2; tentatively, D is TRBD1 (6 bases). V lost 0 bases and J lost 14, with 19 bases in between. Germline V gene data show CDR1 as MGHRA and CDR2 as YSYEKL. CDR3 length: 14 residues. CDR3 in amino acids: CASSQDWMGAAVTF. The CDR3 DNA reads TGCGCCAGCAGCCAAGATTGGATGGGGGCAGCCGTTACCTTC.

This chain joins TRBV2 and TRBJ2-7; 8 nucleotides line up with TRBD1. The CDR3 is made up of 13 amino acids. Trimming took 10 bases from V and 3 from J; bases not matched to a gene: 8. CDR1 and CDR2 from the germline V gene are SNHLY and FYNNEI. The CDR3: CAIYDRGNYEQYF. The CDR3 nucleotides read TGTGCCATATATGACAGGGGAAACTACGAGCAGTACTTC.

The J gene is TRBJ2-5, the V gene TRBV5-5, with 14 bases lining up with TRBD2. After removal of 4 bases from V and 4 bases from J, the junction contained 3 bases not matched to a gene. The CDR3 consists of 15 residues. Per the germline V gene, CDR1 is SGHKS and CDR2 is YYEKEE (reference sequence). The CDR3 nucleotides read TGTGCCAGCAGCCAGGGACTAGCGGGGGCAGAGACCCAGTACTTC. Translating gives CASSQGLAGAETQYF.

Here the CDR3 reads CSVAQGWAMNTEAFF. In DNA form, the CDR3 reads TGCAGCGTAGCACAGGGATGGGCCATGAACACTGAAGCTTTCTTT. This rearrangement joins TRBV29-1 to TRBJ1-1; TRBD1 is a possible D gene (6 bases). CDR1 and CDR2 from the germline V gene are SQVTM and ANQGSEA. The germline V and J ends were trimmed by 6 bases and 0 bases, with 17 bases remaining between them. The CDR3 has 15 residues.

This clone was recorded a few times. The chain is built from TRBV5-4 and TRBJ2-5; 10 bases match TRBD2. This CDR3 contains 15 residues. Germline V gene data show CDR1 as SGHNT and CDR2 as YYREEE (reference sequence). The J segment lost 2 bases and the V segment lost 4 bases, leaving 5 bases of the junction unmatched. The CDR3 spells CASSPTSGEQETQYF. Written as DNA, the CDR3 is TGTGCCAGCAGCCCCACTAGCGGGGAGCAAGAGACCCAGTACTTC.

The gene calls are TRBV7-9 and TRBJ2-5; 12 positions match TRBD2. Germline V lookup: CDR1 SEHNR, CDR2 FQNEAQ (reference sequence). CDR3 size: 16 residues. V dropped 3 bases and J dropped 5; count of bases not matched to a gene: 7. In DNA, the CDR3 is TGTGCCAGCAGCTTCCTAGCGGGGGGGCCCGGGGAGACCCAGTACTTC. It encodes CASSFLAGGPGETQYF.

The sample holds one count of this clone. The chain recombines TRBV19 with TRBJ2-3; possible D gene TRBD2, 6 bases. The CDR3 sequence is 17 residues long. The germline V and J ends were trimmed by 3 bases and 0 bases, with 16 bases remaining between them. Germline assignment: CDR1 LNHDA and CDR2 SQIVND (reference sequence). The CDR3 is CASSMGLGVPSTDTQYF. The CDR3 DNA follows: TGTGCCAGTAGTATGGGACTCGGTGTCCCTAGCACAGATACGCAGTATTTT.

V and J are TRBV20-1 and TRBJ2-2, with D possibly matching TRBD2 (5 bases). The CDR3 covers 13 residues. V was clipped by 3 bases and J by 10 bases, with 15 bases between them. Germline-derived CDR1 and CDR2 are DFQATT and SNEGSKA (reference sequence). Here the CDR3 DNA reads TGCAGTGCTAGTCGGGCGGTCGGGGAGGAGCTGTTTTTT. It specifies CSASRAVGEELFF.

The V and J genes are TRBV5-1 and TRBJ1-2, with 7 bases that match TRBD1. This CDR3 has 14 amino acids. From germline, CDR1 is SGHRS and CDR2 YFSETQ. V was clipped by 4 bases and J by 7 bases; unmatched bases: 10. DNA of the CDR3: TGCGCCAGCAGCCAACAACAGGGGTCTGGTGGCTACACCTTC. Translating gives CASSQQQGSGGYTF. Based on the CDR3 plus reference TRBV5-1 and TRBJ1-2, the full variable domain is KAGVTQTPRYLIKTRGQQVTLSCSPISGHRSVSWYQQTPGQGLQFLFEYFSETQRNKGNFPGRFSGRQFSNSRSEMNVSTLELGDSALYLCASSQQQGSGGYTFGSGTRLTVV.

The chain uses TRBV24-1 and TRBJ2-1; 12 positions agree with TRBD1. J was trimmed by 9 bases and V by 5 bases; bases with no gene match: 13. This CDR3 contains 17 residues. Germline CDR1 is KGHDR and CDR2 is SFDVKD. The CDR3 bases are TGTGCCACCAGTGGGGGACAGGGGGCGCAAATCTCGGCTGAGCAGTTCTTC. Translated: CATSGGQGAQISAEQFF.

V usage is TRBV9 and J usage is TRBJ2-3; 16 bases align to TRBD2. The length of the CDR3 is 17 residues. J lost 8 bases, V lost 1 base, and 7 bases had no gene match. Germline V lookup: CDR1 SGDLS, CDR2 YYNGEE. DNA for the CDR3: TGTGCCAGCAGCGTATCCGGGACTAGCGGGGGGGCGGGTACGCAGTATTTT. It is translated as CASSVSGTSGGAGTQYF.

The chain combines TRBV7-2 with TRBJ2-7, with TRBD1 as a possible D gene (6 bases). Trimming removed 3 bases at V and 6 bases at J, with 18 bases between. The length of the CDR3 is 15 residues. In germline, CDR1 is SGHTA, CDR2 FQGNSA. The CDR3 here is CASSFNLGTGLEQYF. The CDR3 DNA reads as TGTGCCAGCAGCTTCAACCTCGGTACAGGGCTCGAGCAGTACTTC.

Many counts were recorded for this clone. CDR3: CASRAGTADSGANVLTF. CDR3 DNA: TGTGCCAGCAGGGCCGGGACAGCGGACTCTGGGGCCAACGTCCTGACTTTC. The chain has TRBV27 and TRBJ2-6, with TRBD1 identical over 7 bases. CDR3 length equals 17 residues. V lost 6 bases to trimming and J lost 0 bases; unmatched junction nucleotides: 8. The germline V gene encodes CDR1 MNHEY and CDR2 SMNVEV (reference sequence).

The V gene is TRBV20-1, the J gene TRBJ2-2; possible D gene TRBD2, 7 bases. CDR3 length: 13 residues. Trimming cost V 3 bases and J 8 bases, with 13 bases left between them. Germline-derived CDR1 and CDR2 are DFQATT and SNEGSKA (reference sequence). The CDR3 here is CSASGGGAGELFF. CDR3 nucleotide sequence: TGCAGTGCTAGTGGAGGGGGGGCAGGGGAGCTGTTTTTT.

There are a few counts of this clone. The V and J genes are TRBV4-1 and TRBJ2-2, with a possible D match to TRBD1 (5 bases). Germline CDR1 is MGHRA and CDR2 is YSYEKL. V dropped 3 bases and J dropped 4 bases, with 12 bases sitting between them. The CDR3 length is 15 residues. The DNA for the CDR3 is TGCGCCAGCAGCCACCCAGGGCTGGGCACCGGGGAGCTGTTTTTT. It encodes CASSHPGLGTGELFF.

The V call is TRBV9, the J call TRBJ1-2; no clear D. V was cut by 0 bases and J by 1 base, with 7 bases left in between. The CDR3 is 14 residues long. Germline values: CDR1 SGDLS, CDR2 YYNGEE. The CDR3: CASSVDGSNYGYTF. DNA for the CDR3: TGTGCCAGCAGCGTAGATGGCAGTAACTATGGCTACACCTTC.

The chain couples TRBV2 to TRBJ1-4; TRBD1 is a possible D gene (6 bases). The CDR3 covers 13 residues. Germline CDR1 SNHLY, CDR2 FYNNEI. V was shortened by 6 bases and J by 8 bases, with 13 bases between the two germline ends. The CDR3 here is CASRRGQLEKLFF. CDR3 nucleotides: TGTGCCAGCAGACGCGGACAGCTAGAAAAACTGTTTTTT.

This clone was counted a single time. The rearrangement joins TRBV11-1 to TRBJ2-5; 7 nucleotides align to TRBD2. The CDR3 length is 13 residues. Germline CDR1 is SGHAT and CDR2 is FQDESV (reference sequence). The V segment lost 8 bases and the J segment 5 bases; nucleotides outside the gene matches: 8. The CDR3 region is CASAAGVRETQYF. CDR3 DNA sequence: TGTGCCAGCGCCGCGGGAGTTAGGGAGACCCAGTACTTC.